The rows below give T cell receptor beta chains drawn from one sample of a study of blood T cell repertoires in COVID-19. The method was immunoSEQ multiplex PCR; TCRdb's version includes in-frame clones alone and lacks a portion of them. This table has tens of thousands of clones, 86% appearing once. The sample was peripheral blood. All receptors come from a man aged 60 to 75 with acute or convalescent COVID-19. The CDR3 runs from the conserved cysteine through the conserved F or W. The D gene is left open where the match is weak. Clone size is given for some rows only: seen once, a few or many times, or a class if the clone is expanded.

j_gene | d_gene | abundance | v_gene | CDR3nt | CDR3aa
TRBJ1-1 | NA | few | TRBV9 | TGTGCCAGCAGCGTAGCCGGAGAAAAAGCTTTCTTT | CASSVAGEKAFF
TRBJ1-5 | NA | NA | TRBV11-2 | TGTGCCAGCAGCTTAGACAGGGTCGGGCAGCCCCAGCATTTT | CASSLDRVGQPQHF
TRBJ2-1 | TRBD2 | once | TRBV7-9 | TGTGCCAGTACCGCCGGGGGGGCACTCAATGAGCAGTTCTTC | CASTAGGALNEQFF
TRBJ2-5 | TRBD1 | NA | TRBV29-1 | TGCAGCGTCACAGGGGCCGTAGAGACCCAGTACTTC | CSVTGAVETQYF
TRBJ1-1 | TRBD1 | NA | TRBV7-6 | TGTGCCAGCAGCACCCCGACAGGGGTGGCCGGTGAAGCTTTCTTT | CASSTPTGVAGEAFF
TRBJ1-4 | NA | NA | TRBV30 | TGTGCCTGGCTAAGCTGGGCGGCGGGGCATGAAAAACTGTTTTTT | CAWLSWAAGHEKLFF
TRBJ1-2 | NA | NA | TRBV9 | TGTGCCAGCAGCCTAGGGCTTAACTATGGCTACACCTTC | CASSLGLNYGYTF
TRBJ1-1 | NA | NA | TRBV9 | TGTGCCAGCAGCGTAGCCCCAAAAACTGAAGCTTTCTTT | CASSVAPKTEAFF
TRBJ1-1 | NA | few | TRBV7-8 | TGTGCCAGCAGCTTAGTGGTAGGGGCTACTGAAGCTTTCTTT | CASSLVVGATEAFF
TRBJ1-3 | NA | once | TRBV7-2 | TGTGCCAGCAGCTTAATCGGAGGGGGAAACACCATATATTTT | CASSLIGGGNTIYF
TRBJ2-1 | NA | NA | TRBV7-2 | TGTGCCAGCAGCTCCCACCTGGGCAGGTTAGTGCACAATGAGCAGTTCTTC | CASSSHLGRLVHNEQFF
TRBJ1-5 | TRBD1 | NA | TRBV7-9 | TGTGCCAGCAGCGCCGACAGGGGTAATCAGCCCCAGCATTTT | CASSADRGNQPQHF
TRBJ2-5 | TRBD2 | NA | TRBV6-5 | TGTGCCAGCAAACGGGGGGGCCCCCTAGAGACCCAGTACTTC | CASKRGGPLETQYF
TRBJ1-1 | TRBD1 | NA | TRBV19 | TGTGCCAGTAGTTCCGGGACAGGGTACACTGAAGCTTTCTTT | CASSSGTGYTEAFF
TRBJ1-2 | NA | NA | TRBV2 | TGTGCCAGCACTGAAGGCCCGGTCAACTATGGCTACACCTTC | CASTEGPVNYGYTF
TRBJ2-7 | TRBD1 | NA | TRBV27 | TGTGCCAGCAGTACAGACAGGGGTGGATATTCCGAGCAGTACTTC | CASSTDRGGYSEQYF
TRBJ1-4 | TRBD1 | NA | TRBV18 | TGTGCCAGCTCACCAAGGGGGCGAGTGAATGAAAAACTGTTTTTT | CASSPRGRVNEKLFF
TRBJ1-1 | NA | few | TRBV30 | TGTGCCTGGACCGCCGGGTTAGTGAACACTGAAGCTTTCTTT | CAWTAGLVNTEAFF
TRBJ1-2 | TRBD1 | NA | TRBV9 | TGTGCCAGCAGCCGTTACCTGGGACAGGGTGGCTACACCTTC | CASSRYLGQGGYTF
TRBJ2-2 | NA | few | TRBV5-1 | TGCGCCAGCAGCTTGGCCTTGGGGCGCACCGGGGAGCTGTTTTTT | CASSLALGRTGELFF
TRBJ1-3 | NA | NA | TRBV6-9 | TGTGCCAGCAGTTATAGGGGGACCTCTGGAAACACCATATATTTT | CASSYRGTSGNTIYF
TRBJ2-3 | TRBD2 | NA | TRBV7-2 | TGTGCCAGCAGCCCCCGACTAGCGGGGGGGCGGGATACGCAGTATTTT | CASSPRLAGGRDTQYF
TRBJ2-5 | NA | once | TRBV30 | TGTGCCTGGAGTCCTTCGGAGACCCAGTACTTC | CAWSPSETQYF
TRBJ2-1 | TRBD2 | NA | TRBV7-3 | TGTGCCAGCAGCTTAACTTGGTCTAGCGGTGAGCAGTTCTTC | CASSLTWSSGEQFF
TRBJ2-3 | NA | NA | TRBV7-2 | TGTGCCAGCAGCCGCCGGACTGCTACAGATACGCAGTATTTT | CASSRRTATDTQYF
TRBJ1-2 | TRBD1 | NA | TRBV5-1 | TGCGCCAGCAGCTTGGATGGACAGGGTCACTATGGCTACACCTTC | CASSLDGQGHYGYTF
TRBJ1-5 | NA | NA | TRBV19 | TGTGCCAGTAGTAGATCAGGGCCCAGTCCCCAGCATTTT | CASSRSGPSPQHF
TRBJ2-7 | TRBD2 | NA | TRBV19 | TGTGCCAGTAGTCCCACGTGGGAGGGCCGCTACGAGCAGTACTTC | CASSPTWEGRYEQYF
TRBJ2-3 | TRBD2 | NA | TRBV3-1/TRBV3-2 | TGTGCCAGCAGCCCCTTCAGCGGGGGGGCCGCGGATACGCAGTATTTT | CASSPFSGGAADTQYF
TRBJ2-2 | NA | NA | TRBV9 | TGTGCCAGCAGCGTCGACGGGTGGGCCGGGGAGCTGTTTTTT | CASSVDGWAGELFF
TRBJ1-2 | NA | NA | TRBV28 | TGTGCCAGCAGTCTCCTGGGGGCCTTAGGCTACACCTTC | CASSLLGALGYTF
TRBJ2-7 | TRBD1 | NA | TRBV6-5 | TGTGCCAGCAGTTACTCCTCGACAGGGACCTGGAACGAGCAGTACTTC | CASSYSSTGTWNEQYF
TRBJ2-7 | NA | few | TRBV4-1 | TGCGCCAGCAGCCAAGATTCATTCACGGGACAACCAAAGGGTTGGTACGAGCAGTACTTC | CASSQDSFTGQPKGWYEQYF
TRBJ2-1 | TRBD2 | NA | TRBV27 | TGTGCCAGCCATCCTAGCGGGAGGTGGCATGAGCAGTTCTTC | CASHPSGRWHEQFF
TRBJ2-3 | NA | NA | TRBV24-1 | TGTGCCACCAGTGACCCCGGCGGGTTGGCAGATACGCAGTATTTT | CATSDPGGLADTQYF
TRBJ1-2 | NA | NA | TRBV21-1 | TGTGCCAGCAGCAAAGCCGACTCACCGACAGAACTATTGAACTATGGCTACACCTTC | CASSKADSPTELLNYGYTF
TRBJ2-5 | NA | NA | TRBV7-9 | TGTGCCAGCAGCTTACTTGAGACCCAGTACTTC | CASSLLETQYF
TRBJ2-1 | TRBD2 | NA | TRBV6-5 | TGTGCCAGCAGTTACTCACGGACTAGGCACAATGAGCAGTTCTTC | CASSYSRTRHNEQFF
TRBJ1-2 | NA | NA | TRBV19 | TGTGCCAGTAGTGGTCGTGGAGGGTCGGAATATGGCTACACCTTC | CASSGRGGSEYGYTF
TRBJ1-1 | NA | NA | TRBV12-3/TRBV12-4 | TGTGCCAGCAGCCCGGGAGTTAACACTGAAGCTTTCTTT | CASSPGVNTEAFF
TRBJ2-2 | NA | NA | TRBV5-4 | TGTGCCAGCAGCTTGGCCCTAGCGAACACCGGGGAGCTGTTTTTT | CASSLALANTGELFF
TRBJ1-6 | NA | NA | TRBV27 | TGTGCCAGACCCTCGGGAACAGGGCCGAATTCACCCCTCCACTTT | CARPSGTGPNSPLHF
TRBJ2-7 | NA | once | TRBV2 | TGTGCCAGCAGACAGGGCTACTACGAGCAGTACTTC | CASRQGYYEQYF
TRBJ1-1 | NA | NA | TRBV7-9 | TGTGCCAGCAGCTTCAGACACCCCTCGAACACTGAAGCTTTCTTT | CASSFRHPSNTEAFF
TRBJ1-4 | TRBD1 | NA | TRBV11-2 | TGTGCCAGCAGCTACGGGACAGGGTTTGAAAAACTGTTTTTT | CASSYGTGFEKLFF
TRBJ1-6 | TRBD1 | NA | TRBV6-5 | TGTGCCAGCAGAGAGGGACAGGGTGGCGGATCACCCCTCCACTTT | CASREGQGGGSPLHF
TRBJ1-1 | TRBD1 | NA | TRBV27 | TGTGCCAGCACCTTGACAGGGGCCTGGACTGAAGCTTTCTTT | CASTLTGAWTEAFF
TRBJ2-1 | NA | NA | TRBV3-1/TRBV3-2 | TGTGCCAGCAGCCAACGATGGACCAGGGGCTCCTACAATGAGCAGTTCTTC | CASSQRWTRGSYNEQFF
TRBJ1-2 | NA | NA | TRBV7-2 | TGTGCCATCCGTGACAGGACTTCTAGGGGCTACACCTTC | CAIRDRTSRGYTF
TRBJ1-4 | TRBD1 | NA | TRBV27 | TGTGCCAGCAGTTTAAAGCCGGGACAGGGAATCGAAAAACTGTTTTTT | CASSLKPGQGIEKLFF